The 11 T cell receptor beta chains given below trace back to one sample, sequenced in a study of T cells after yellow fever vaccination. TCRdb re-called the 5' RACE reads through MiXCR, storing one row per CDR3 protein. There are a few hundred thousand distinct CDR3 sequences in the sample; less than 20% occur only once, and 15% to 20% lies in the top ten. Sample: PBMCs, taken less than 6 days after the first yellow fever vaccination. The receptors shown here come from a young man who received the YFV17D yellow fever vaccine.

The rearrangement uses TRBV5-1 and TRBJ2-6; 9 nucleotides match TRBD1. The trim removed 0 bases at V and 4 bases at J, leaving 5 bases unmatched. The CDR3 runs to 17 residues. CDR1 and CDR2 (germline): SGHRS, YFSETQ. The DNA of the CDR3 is TGCGCCAGCAGCTTGGACAGGGGGCTCTCAGGGGCCAACGTCCTGACTTTC. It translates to CASSLDRGLSGANVLTF.

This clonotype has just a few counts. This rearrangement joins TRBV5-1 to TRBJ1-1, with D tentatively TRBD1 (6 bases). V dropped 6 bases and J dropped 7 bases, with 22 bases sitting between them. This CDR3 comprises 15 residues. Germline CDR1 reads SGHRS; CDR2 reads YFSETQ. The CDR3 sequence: CASTFSTGSLGEAFF. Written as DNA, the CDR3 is TGCGCCAGCACCTTCTCCACAGGGAGCCTAGGTGAAGCTTTCTTT.

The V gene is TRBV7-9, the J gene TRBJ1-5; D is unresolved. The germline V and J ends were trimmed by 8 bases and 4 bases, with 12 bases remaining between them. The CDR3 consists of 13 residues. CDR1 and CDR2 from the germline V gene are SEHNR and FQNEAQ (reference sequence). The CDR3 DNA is TGTGCCAGCCAAAGCTATAGGAATCAGCCCCAGCATTTT. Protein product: CASQSYRNQPQHF. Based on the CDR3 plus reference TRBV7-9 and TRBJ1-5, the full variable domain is DTGVSQNPRHKITKRGQNVTFRCDPISEHNRLYWYRQTLGQGPEFLTYFQNEAQLEKSRLLSDRFSAERPKGSFSTLEIQRTEQGDSAMYLCASQSYRNQPQHFGDGTRLSIL.

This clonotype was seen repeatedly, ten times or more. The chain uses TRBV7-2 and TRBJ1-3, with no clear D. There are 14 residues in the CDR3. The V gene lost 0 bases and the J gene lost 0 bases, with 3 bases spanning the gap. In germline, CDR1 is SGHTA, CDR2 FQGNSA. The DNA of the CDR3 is TGTGCCAGCAGCTTAGCCCCCTCTGGAAACACCATATATTTT. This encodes CASSLAPSGNTIYF.

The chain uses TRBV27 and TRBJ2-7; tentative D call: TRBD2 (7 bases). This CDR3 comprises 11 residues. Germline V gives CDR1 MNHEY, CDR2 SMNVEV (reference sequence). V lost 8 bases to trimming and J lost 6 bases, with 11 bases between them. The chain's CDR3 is CASGGGAEQYF. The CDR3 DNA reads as TGTGCCAGCGGGGGGGGGGCCGAGCAGTACTTC.

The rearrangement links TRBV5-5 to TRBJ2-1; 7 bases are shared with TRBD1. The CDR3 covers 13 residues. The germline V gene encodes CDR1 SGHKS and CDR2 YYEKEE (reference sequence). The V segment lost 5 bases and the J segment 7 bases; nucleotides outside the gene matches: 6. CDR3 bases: TGTGCCAGCAGTCGTGACAGGGCGAATGAGCAGTTCTTC. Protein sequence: CASSRDRANEQFF.

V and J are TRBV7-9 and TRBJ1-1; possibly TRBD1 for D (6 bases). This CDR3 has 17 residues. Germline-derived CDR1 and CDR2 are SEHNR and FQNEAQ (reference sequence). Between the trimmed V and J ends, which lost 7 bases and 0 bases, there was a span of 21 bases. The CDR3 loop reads CASNVGETQGMNTEAFF. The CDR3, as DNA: TGTGCCAGCAACGTAGGAGAGACACAGGGCATGAACACTGAAGCTTTCTTT. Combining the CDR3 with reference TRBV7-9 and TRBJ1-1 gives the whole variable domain DTGVSQNPRHKITKRGQNVTFRCDPISEHNRLYWYRQTLGQGPEFLTYFQNEAQLEKSRLLSDRFSAERPKGSFSTLEIQRTEQGDSAMYLCASNVGETQGMNTEAFFGQGTRLTVV.

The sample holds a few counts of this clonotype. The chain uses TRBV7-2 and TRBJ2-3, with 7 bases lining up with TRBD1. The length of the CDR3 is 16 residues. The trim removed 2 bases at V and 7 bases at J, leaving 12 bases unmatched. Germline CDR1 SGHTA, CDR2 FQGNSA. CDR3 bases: TGTGCCAGCAGCTTACGAAGGGGACAGAAGGGAAATACGCAGTATTTT. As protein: CASSLRRGQKGNTQYF.

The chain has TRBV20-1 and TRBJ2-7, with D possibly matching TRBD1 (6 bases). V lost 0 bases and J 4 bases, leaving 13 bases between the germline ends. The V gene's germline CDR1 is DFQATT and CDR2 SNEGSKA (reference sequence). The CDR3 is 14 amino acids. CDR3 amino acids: CSARDDQGKYEQYV. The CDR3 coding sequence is TGCAGTGCTAGAGATGACCAGGGGAAGTACGAGCAGTACGTC.

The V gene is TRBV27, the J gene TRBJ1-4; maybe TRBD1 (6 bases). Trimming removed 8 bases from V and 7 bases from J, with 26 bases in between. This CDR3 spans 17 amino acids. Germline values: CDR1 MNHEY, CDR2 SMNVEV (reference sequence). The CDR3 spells CASQRGTERRWGEKLFF. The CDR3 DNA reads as TGTGCCAGCCAAAGGGGGACCGAACGAAGGTGGGGTGAAAAACTGTTTTTT. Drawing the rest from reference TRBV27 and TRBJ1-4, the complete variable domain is EAQVTQNPRYLITVTGKKLTVTCSQNMNHEYMSWYRQDPGLGLRQIYYSMNVEVTDKGDVPEGYKVSRKEKRNFPLILESPSPNQTSLYFCASQRGTERRWGEKLFFGSGTQLSVL.

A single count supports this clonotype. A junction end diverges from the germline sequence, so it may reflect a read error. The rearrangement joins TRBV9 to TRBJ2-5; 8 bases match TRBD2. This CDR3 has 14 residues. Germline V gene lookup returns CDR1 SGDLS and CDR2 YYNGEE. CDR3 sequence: CASSARGGRETRYF. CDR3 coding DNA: TGTGCCAGCAGCGCCCGCGGGGGGCGAGAGACCCGGTACTTC.